The source of this TCR beta chain is a study of graft-versus-host responses after intestinal transplantation. Turning to the study itself: Anti-thymocyte globulin was used for induction in all recipients, who then took tacrolimus and steroids for roughly 3 years.

Libraries were prepared by immunoSEQ multiplex PCR; TCRdb keeps only in-frame clonotypes and omits some of them. The sample shows around 97,000 clones, roughly 93% of them seen only once. As for this clone: Antigen: not known.

General study points: Some GvH clones appeared in ileal mucosa or blood before recipient bone marrow.

The length of the CDR3 is 15 residues. The V gene lost 4 bases and the J gene lost 0 bases, with 10 bases spanning the gap. Per the germline V gene, CDR1 is SEHNR and CDR2 is FQNEAQ (reference sequence). This sample comprised unstimulated CD8+ T cells sorted from spleen or lymph node cells, obtained before intestinal transplant. The sequence derives from a human donor who received an intestinal transplant. This chain joins TRBV7-9 and TRBJ2-1; D remains ambiguous. DNA for the CDR3: TGTGCCAGCAGCTCGGTCGGTAGCTCCTACAATGAGCAGTTCTTC. Translating gives CASSSVGSSYNEQFF.